The 24 T cell receptor beta chains below all came from one sample that was sequenced in a study of regulatory and conventional T cells in RAG deficiency. Blood CD4+ CD25-low CD127-high conventional T cells supplied the genomic DNA template. Sequencing used immunoSEQ multiplex PCR; TCRdb keeps in-frame clones, though not all of them. This sample has roughly 34,000 clones, with 76% found just once. The same specimen was also included in a second study, on regulatory T cells. This second study notes: The PCR used 52 TRBV and 13 TRBJ primers.

Sequencing used CD4+ effector T cells sorted from blood. Receptors originate from a human donor in good health.

This clone was seen once. The chain joins TRBV19 to TRBJ2-5, with TRBD2 matching 9 bases. V lost 5 bases and J lost 5; bases outside the gene matches: 18. The germline gives CDR1 LNHDA, CDR2 SQIVND (reference sequence). The CDR3 sequence is 18 residues long. In DNA, the CDR3 is TGTGCCAGTAGTGGGCCCCGGAGTAGCGGGGGAGAACGGGAGACCCAGTACTTC. Translated, it gives CASSGPRSSGGERETQYF.

The chain has TRBV18 and TRBJ2-5; D is unclear. This CDR3 comprises 12 residues. V lost 3 bases and J 5 bases, leaving 7 bases between the germline ends. Germline V gives CDR1 KGHSH, CDR2 LQKENI. The CDR3 region is CASSPVPETQYF. The CDR3 bases are TGTGCCAGCTCACCCGTCCCCGAGACCCAGTACTTC.

The chain links TRBV18 to TRBJ1-3; D gene unclear. This CDR3 region has 14 residues. The germline V gene encodes CDR1 KGHSH and CDR2 LQKENI. V was pared by 1 base and J by 2 bases, with 6 bases between. CDR3 amino acids: CASSPQVAGNTIYF. The CDR3 nucleotides read TGTGCCAGCTCACCACAGGTCGCTGGAAACACCATATATTTT.

J is TRBJ2-7 and V is TRBV7-2, with D tentatively TRBD1 or TRBD2 (5 bases each). CDR3 length equals 16 residues. The V gene's germline CDR1 is SGHTA and CDR2 FQGNSA. V lost 4 bases to trimming and J lost 3 bases, with 19 bases between them. The CDR3: CASSSSSGTGNYEQYF. The CDR3 DNA reads TGTGCCAGCAGCTCCTCGTCCGGGACGGGAAACTACGAGCAGTACTTC.

This clone was seen a single time. The CDR3 nucleotides are TGTGCCAGTAGTATAGACAGGGGCGGCACTGAAGCTTTCTTT. Its protein is CASSIDRGGTEAFF. This chain uses TRBV19 with TRBJ1-1, with D possibly matching TRBD1 (6 bases). Per germline, CDR1 LNHDA and CDR2 SQIVND (reference sequence). This CDR3 has 14 amino acids. Trimming removed 0 bases at V and 4 bases at J, with 9 bases between.

This clone has just a few counts. The chain combines TRBV4-2 with TRBJ1-5; D is ambiguous. This CDR3 has 14 amino acids. Germline V gene data show CDR1 as LGHNA and CDR2 as YNFKEQ. Trimming stripped 1 base from V and 3 bases from J, with 7 bases between. This CDR3 is CASSQGTDNQPQHF. CDR3 DNA sequence: TGTGCCAGCAGCCAAGGTACCGACAATCAGCCCCAGCATTTT.

This clone was found a few times. The chain has TRBV9 and TRBJ1-6; no firm D call. The CDR3 runs to 12 residues. Germline V gene sequence: CDR1 SGDLS, CDR2 YYNGEE. With 0 bases removed from V and 10 bases from J, the gap between germline ends came to 5 bases. This chain's CDR3 is CASSVVGSPLHF. In nucleotides, the CDR3 is TGTGCCAGCAGCGTAGTTGGATCACCCCTCCACTTT.

This chain links TRBV29-1 with TRBJ2-7, with 7 bases lining up with TRBD1. The trim removed 5 bases at V and 2 bases at J, leaving 9 bases unmatched. This CDR3 has 14 amino acids. Germline V CDR1 and CDR2: SQVTM, ANQGSEA. CDR3 nucleotides: TGCAGCGTTTCCACAAACAGGGGTCCCTACGAGCAGTACTTC. This codes for CSVSTNRGPYEQYF.

This clone was seen a handful of times. The chain couples TRBV7-9 to TRBJ1-2; 7 bases are shared with TRBD1. J lost 6 bases, V lost 6 bases, and 13 bases had no gene match. Germline values: CDR1 SEHNR, CDR2 FQNEAQ (reference sequence). The CDR3 spans 15 residues. CDR3 sequence reads: CASSLNLRDSHGYTF. CDR3 nucleotides: TGTGCCAGCAGTCTCAACCTCCGGGACAGTCATGGCTACACCTTC.

The chain links TRBV21-1 to TRBJ1-5. TRBV21-1 is given as a pseudogene. The CDR3 consists of 12 residues. The CDR3 nucleotides read TGTGCCAGCAGCCTCCTTGGGGGGCCCCAGCATTTT. Encoded protein: CASSLLGGPQHF.

This chain uses TRBV9 with TRBJ2-5; possibly TRBD2 for D (5 bases). Deletions cut 0 bases from V and 5 bases from J, with 11 bases between. This CDR3 spans 14 amino acids. CDR1 is SGDLS and CDR2 is YYNGEE in the germline V gene. The CDR3 sequence: CASSVGEGYETQYF. In nucleotides, the CDR3 is TGTGCCAGCAGCGTAGGAGAGGGATACGAGACCCAGTACTTC.

V usage is TRBV29-1 and J usage is TRBJ1-2; 7 positions match TRBD1. CDR1 is SQVTM, CDR2 ANQGSEA, per germline. The V gene end was trimmed by 3 bases and the J gene end by 7 bases; junction bases not matched to a gene: 11. This CDR3 contains 14 residues. CDR3 amino acids: CSVDPDRDLSGYTF. The CDR3 DNA follows: TGCAGCGTTGACCCCGACAGGGACCTATCTGGCTACACCTTC. Complete variable domain (other parts from reference TRBV29-1 and TRBJ1-2): SAVISQKPSRDICQRGTSLTIQCQVDSQVTMMFWYRQQPGQSLTLIATANQGSEATYESGFVIDKFPISRPNLTFSTLTVSNMSPEDSSIYLCSVDPDRDLSGYTFGSGTRLTVV.

CDR3: CASTGQHGVTEAFF. The CDR3 DNA sequence: TGTGCCAGCACCGGGCAGCACGGGGTCACTGAAGCTTTCTTT. The J gene is TRBJ1-1, the V gene TRBV7-3; D gene ambiguous. The germline V gene encodes CDR1 SGHTA and CDR2 FQGTGA. V lost 7 bases and J 4 bases, leaving 16 bases between the germline ends. This CDR3 has 14 amino acids.

V is TRBV7-9 and J is TRBJ1-1; perhaps TRBD1 as D (5 bases). Germline assignment: CDR1 SEHNR and CDR2 FQNEAQ (reference sequence). The V end lost 7 bases, the J end lost 6 bases, and 15 bases lay between the germline ends. The CDR3 spans 13 residues. DNA for the CDR3: TGTGCCAGCAAATCCGGGGGTGGGGCTGAAGCTTTCTTT. Its translation: CASKSGGGAEAFF.

Points on this clone: At one end the junction does not follow the germline gene, possibly because of a read error. The chain is built from TRBV7-7 and TRBJ2-5; 8 positions agree with TRBD1. The CDR3 extends over 13 amino acids. Germline V gives CDR1 SSHAT, CDR2 FNYEAQ (reference sequence). The CDR3 is CASSFRGRETQYF. The CDR3, as DNA: TGTGCTAGCAGCTTCAGGGGGCGAGAGACCCAGTACTTC.

The J gene is TRBJ1-3, the V gene TRBV23-1, with a weak D call TRBD1 (5 bases). TRBV23-1 is an open reading frame whose function is uncertain. V lost 1 base to trimming and J lost 4 bases, with 14 bases between them. This CDR3 is 16 amino acids long. CDR3 sequence (DNA): TGCGCCAGCAGTCAATTGGGGCCCGGGAGGGGAAACACCATATATTTT. Its translation: CASSQLGPGRGNTIYF.

The V and J genes are TRBV6-1 and TRBJ1-2; D unresolved. Trimming took 7 bases from V and 0 from J, leaving 9 bases between them. Germline V gene lookup returns CDR1 MNHNS and CDR2 SASEGT. The CDR3 extends over 13 amino acids. CDR3 amino acids: CASKLLANYGYTF. DNA of the CDR3: TGTGCCAGCAAACTGTTAGCTAACTATGGCTACACCTTC.

The chain joins TRBV6-5 to TRBJ1-2; tentative D call: TRBD1 (5 bases). V lost 8 bases and J lost 7, with 17 bases in between. The germline gives CDR1 MNHEY, CDR2 SVGAGI. This CDR3 has 13 residues. In nucleotides, the CDR3 is TGTGCCAGCGGATTCCCCCTGGGGCTTGGCTACACCTTC. This encodes CASGFPLGLGYTF.

The rearrangement uses TRBV28 and TRBJ1-5, with no clear D. Germline V gives CDR1 MDHEN, CDR2 SYDVKM. CDR3 size: 12 residues. Trimming took off 10 bases at V and 7 bases at J, with 14 bases between the two ends. CDR3 DNA: TGTGCCACCTCGGAGGGAAGCCAGCCCCAGCATTTT. Amino acids: CATSEGSQPQHF. Full variable domain (rest looked up from reference TRBV28 and TRBJ1-5): DVKVTQSSRYLVKRTGEKVFLECVQDMDHENMFWYRQDPGLGLRLIYFSYDVKMKEKGDIPEGYSVSREKKERFSLILESASTNQTSMYLCATSEGSQPQHFGDGTRLSIL.

The genes are TRBV21-1 and TRBJ1-2. TRBV21-1 is marked as a pseudogene. This CDR3 is 17 amino acids long. The CDR3 nucleotides are TGTGCCAGCAGCTTGACTTCAACCGCCATCACTAACTATGGCTACACCTTC. It is translated as CASSLTSTAITNYGYTF.

V is TRBV7-9 and J is TRBJ1-4; 9 nucleotides agree with TRBD1. With V trimmed by 3 bases and J by 0 bases, 5 bases remained unmatched. The germline gives CDR1 SEHNR, CDR2 FQNEAQ (reference sequence). There are 17 residues in the CDR3. The CDR3 DNA follows: TGTGCCAGCAGCTTCGACACAGGGGGCTCAACTAATGAAAAACTGTTTTTT. The encoded protein is CASSFDTGGSTNEKLFF. The whole variable domain, filled in from reference TRBV7-9 and TRBJ1-4, reads DTGVSQNPRHKITKRGQNVTFRCDPISEHNRLYWYRQTLGQGPEFLTYFQNEAQLEKSRLLSDRFSAERPKGSFSTLEIQRTEQGDSAMYLCASSFDTGGSTNEKLFFGSGTQLSVL.

The chain recombines TRBV7-9 with TRBJ1-4, with TRBD1 matching 9 bases. This CDR3 region has 19 residues. The junction had 15 bases not matched to a gene; V was cut back by 4 bases and J by 3 bases. Per the germline V gene, CDR1 is SEHNR and CDR2 is FQNEAQ (reference sequence). CDR3 sequence reads: CASSSRIPGQGSPNEKLFF. As DNA, the CDR3 is TGTGCCAGCAGCTCCCGAATCCCGGGACAGGGCTCGCCTAATGAAAAACTGTTTTTT.

This rearrangement joins TRBV7-9 to TRBJ2-7, with D possibly being TRBD1 (5 bases). CDR3 length: 15 amino acids. Germline assignment: CDR1 SEHNR and CDR2 FQNEAQ (reference sequence). The V and J ends lost 3 bases and 7 bases respectively, with 19 bases between them. This CDR3 is CASSLGRVNFGEQYF. The CDR3 DNA sequence: TGTGCCAGCAGCTTGGGCAGGGTGAACTTTGGTGAGCAGTACTTC.

The gene calls are TRBV30 and TRBJ1-2; D may be TRBD1 (5 bases). Germline V gene lookup returns CDR1 GTSNPN and CDR2 SVGIG (reference sequence). V lost 2 bases and J 0 bases, leaving 13 bases between the germline ends. This CDR3 has 15 amino acids. CDR3 DNA: TGTGCCTGGAGTAACCCAGGGCTACCTAACTATGGCTACACCTTC. Translating gives CAWSNPGLPNYGYTF. The variable domain in full, completed from reference TRBV30 and TRBJ1-2, reads SQTIHQWPATLVQPVGSPLSLECTVEGTSNPNLYWYRQAAGRGLQLLFYSVGIGQISSEVPQNLSASRPQDRQFILSSKKLLLSDSGFYLCAWSNPGLPNYGYTFGSGTRLTVV.